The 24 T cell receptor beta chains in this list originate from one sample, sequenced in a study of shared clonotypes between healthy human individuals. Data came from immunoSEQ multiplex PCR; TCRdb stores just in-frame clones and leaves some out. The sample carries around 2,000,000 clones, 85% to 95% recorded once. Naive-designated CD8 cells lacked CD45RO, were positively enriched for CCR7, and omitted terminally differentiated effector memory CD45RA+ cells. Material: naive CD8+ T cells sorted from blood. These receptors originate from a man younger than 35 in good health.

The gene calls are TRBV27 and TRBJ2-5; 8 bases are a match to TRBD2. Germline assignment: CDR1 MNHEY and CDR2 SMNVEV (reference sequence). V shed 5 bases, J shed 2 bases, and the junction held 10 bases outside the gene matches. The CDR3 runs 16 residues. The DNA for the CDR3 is TGTGCCAGCAGTACCCTCGGGACGGGAGGGCAAGAGACCCAGTACTTC. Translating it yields CASSTLGTGGQETQYF.

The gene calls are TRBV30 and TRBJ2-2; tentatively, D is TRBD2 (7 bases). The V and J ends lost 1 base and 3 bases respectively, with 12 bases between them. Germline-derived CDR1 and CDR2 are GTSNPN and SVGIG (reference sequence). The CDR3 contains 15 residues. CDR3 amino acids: CAWSDRGAYTGELFF. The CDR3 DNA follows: TGTGCCTGGAGTGATCGGGGGGCCTACACCGGGGAGCTGTTTTTT.

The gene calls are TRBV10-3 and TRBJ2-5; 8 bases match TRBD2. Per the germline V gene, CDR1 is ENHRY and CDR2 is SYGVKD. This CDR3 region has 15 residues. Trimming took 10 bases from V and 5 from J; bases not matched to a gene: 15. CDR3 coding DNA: TGTGCCAATGGGGATGGGAGCGGGAGCTGGGAGACCCAGTACTTC. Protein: CANGDGSGSWETQYF.

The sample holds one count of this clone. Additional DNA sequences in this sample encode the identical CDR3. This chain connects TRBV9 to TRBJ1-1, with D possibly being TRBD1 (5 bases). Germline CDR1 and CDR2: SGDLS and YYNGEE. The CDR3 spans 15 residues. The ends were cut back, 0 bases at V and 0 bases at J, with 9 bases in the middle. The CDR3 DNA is TGTGCCAGCAGCGTAGGAGTGGGACTGAACACTGAAGCTTTCTTT. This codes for CASSVGVGLNTEAFF.

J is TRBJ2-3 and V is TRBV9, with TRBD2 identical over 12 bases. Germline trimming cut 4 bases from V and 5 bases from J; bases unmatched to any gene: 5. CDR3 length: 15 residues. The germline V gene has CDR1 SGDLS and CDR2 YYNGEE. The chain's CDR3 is CASSPSGRAEDTQYF. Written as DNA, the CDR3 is TGTGCCAGCAGCCCTAGCGGGAGGGCCGAAGATACGCAGTATTTT.

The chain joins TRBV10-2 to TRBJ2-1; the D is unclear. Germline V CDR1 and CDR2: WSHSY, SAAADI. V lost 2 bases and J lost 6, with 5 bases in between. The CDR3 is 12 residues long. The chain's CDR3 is CASSENTNEQFF. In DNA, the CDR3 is TGCGCCAGCAGTGAGAATACCAATGAGCAGTTCTTC.

The CDR3 here is CASSLLYPATNYGYTF. DNA for the CDR3: TGTGCCAGCAGCCTCCTCTACCCGGCAACTAACTATGGCTACACCTTC. This sequence joins TRBV27 and TRBJ1-2; no definite D call. The CDR3 sequence is 16 residues long. V lost 6 bases and J 0 bases, leaving 17 bases between the germline ends. Germline CDR1 reads MNHEY; CDR2 reads SMNVEV (reference sequence).

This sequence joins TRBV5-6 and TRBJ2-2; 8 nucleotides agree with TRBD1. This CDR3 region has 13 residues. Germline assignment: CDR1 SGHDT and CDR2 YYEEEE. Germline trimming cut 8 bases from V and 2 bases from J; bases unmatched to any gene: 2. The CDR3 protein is CASGQGNTGELFF. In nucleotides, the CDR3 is TGTGCCAGTGGACAGGGCAACACCGGGGAGCTGTTTTTT.

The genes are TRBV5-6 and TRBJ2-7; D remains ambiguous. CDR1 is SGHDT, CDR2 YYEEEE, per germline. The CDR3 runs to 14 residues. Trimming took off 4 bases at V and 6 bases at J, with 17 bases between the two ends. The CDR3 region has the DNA TGTGCCAGCAGCCTACCGACGGTTCGGTTCGAGCAGTACTTC. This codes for CASSLPTVRFEQYF.

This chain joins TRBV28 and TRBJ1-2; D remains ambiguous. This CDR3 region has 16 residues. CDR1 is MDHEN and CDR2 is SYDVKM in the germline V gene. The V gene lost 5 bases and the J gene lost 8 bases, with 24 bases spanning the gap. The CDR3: CASSLYAGSAESGYTF. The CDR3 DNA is TGTGCCAGCAGTCTTTATGCCGGCAGCGCGGAATCGGGCTACACCTTC.

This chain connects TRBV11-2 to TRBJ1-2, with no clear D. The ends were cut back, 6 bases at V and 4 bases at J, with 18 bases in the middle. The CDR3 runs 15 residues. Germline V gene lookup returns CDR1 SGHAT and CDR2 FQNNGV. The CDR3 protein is CASSLAPEGGYGYTF. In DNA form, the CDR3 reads TGTGCCAGCAGTCTAGCTCCGGAGGGTGGCTATGGCTACACCTTC.

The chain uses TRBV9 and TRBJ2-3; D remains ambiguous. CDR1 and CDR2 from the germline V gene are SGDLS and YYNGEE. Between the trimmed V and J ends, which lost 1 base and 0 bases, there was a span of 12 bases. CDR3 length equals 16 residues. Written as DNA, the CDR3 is TGTGCCAGCAGCGTAAGCCTGATAACTAGCACAGATACGCAGTATTTT. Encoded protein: CASSVSLITSTDTQYF.

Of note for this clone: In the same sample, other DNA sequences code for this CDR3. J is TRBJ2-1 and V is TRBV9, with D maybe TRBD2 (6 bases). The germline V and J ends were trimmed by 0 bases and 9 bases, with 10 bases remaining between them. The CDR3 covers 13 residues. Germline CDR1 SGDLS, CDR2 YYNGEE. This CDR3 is CASSVGGGSEQFF. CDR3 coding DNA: TGTGCCAGCAGCGTAGGAGGAGGGAGTGAGCAGTTCTTC.

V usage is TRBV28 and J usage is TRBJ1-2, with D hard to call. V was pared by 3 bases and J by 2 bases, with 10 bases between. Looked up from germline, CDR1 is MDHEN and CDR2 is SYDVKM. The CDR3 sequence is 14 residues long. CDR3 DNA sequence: TGTGCCAGCAGTTTTGCCAGTCCCAACTATGGCTACACCTTC. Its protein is CASSFASPNYGYTF.

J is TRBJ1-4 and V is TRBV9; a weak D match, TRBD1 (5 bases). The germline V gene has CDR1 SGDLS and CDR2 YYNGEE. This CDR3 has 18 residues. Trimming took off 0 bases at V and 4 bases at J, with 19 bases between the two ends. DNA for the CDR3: TGTGCCAGCAGCGTAGAGGGGAACGGCCCGCCCGATAATGAAAAACTGTTTTTT. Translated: CASSVEGNGPPDNEKLFF.

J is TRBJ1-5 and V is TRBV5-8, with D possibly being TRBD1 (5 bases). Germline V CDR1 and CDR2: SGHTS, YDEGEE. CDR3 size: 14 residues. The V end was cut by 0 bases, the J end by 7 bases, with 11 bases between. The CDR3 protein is CASSLGGSGQPQHF. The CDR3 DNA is TGTGCCAGCAGCTTGGGGGGGAGCGGCCAGCCCCAGCATTTT.

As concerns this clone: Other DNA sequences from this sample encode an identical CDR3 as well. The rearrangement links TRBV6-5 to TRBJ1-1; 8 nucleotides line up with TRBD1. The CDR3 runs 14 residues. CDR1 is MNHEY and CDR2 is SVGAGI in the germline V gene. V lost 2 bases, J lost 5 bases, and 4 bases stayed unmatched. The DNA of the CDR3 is TGTGCCAGCAGTTACGGACAGGGTGGGACTGAAGCTTTCTTT. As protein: CASSYGQGGTEAFF.

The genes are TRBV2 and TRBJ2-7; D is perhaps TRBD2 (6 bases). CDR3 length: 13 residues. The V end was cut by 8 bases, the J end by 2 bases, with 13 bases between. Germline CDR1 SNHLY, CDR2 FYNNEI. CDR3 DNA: TGTGCCAGCCGGGGGACGGGGACCTACGAGCAGTACTTC. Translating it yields CASRGTGTYEQYF.

CDR3 residues: CASSPGTGLVIDTQYF. CDR3 nucleotides: TGTGCCAGTAGTCCGGGGACGGGACTAGTGATAGATACGCAGTATTTT. The rearrangement joins TRBV19 to TRBJ2-3, with 8 bases matching TRBD2. Germline lookup yields CDR1 LNHDA and CDR2 SQIVND (reference sequence). V lost 5 bases, J lost 5 bases, and 12 bases stayed unmatched. The CDR3 loop spans 16 amino acids.

The CDR3: CASSASGTGEKLFF. For the CDR3, the DNA is TGTGCCAGCAGCGCATCAGGGACGGGTGAAAAACTGTTTTTT. V gene TRBV9 combines with J gene TRBJ1-4, with D perhaps TRBD1 (5 bases). Germline CDR1 SGDLS, CDR2 YYNGEE. V lost 3 bases and J 7 bases, leaving 13 bases between the germline ends. The CDR3 has 14 amino acids.

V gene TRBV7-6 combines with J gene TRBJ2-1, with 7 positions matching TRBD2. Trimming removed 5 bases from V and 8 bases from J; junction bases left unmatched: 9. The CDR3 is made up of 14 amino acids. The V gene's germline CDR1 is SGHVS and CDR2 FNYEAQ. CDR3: CASSLGGEGDEQFF. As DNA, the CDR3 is TGTGCCAGCAGCCTGGGGGGGGAAGGCGATGAGCAGTTCTTC.

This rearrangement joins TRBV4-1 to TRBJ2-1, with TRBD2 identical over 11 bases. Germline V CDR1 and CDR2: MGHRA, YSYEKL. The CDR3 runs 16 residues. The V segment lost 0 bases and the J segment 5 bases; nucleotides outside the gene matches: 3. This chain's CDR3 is CASSQESSGGHNEQFF. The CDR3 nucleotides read TGCGCCAGCAGCCAAGAATCTAGCGGGGGGCACAATGAGCAGTTCTTC.

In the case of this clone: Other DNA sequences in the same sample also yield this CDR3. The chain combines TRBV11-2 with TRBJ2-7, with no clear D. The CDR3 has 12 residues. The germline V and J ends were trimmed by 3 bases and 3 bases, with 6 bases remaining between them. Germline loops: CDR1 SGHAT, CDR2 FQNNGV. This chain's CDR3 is CASSLDRYEQYF. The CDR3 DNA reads TGTGCCAGCAGCTTGGACCGCTACGAGCAGTACTTC.

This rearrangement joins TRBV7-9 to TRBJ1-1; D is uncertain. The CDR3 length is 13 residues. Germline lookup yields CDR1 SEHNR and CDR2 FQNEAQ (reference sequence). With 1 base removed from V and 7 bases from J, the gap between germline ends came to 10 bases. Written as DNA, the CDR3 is TGTGCCAGCAGCTTAGTGGCTGATGATGAAGCTTTCTTT. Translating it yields CASSLVADDEAFF.